The table lists the clone carrying this TCR beta chain with a count of one. Its specificity is unknown. Roughly 0.45 to 1 ug RNA was reverse transcribed with random hexamers. TCRdb redid the calling of the immunoSEQ multiplex PCR reads with MiXCR, one entry per CDR3 protein. The profile shows 90,000 to 150,000 distinct CDR3 sequences, around 92% of them singletons. TCR beta was sequenced from blood CD8+ and CD4+ T cells. The source of the sample is a study of CD8 T cells in Susac syndrome. The study, taken as a whole, reports: A relatively small number of individuals underwent TCR sequencing and HLA analysis.

Sequenced: CD4+ T cells from PBMCs. This clonotype originated in a human donor with multiple sclerosis.

The CDR3 coding sequence is TGTGCCAGCAGCCAAGTCCCGGAGATTATGCCCCAGCATTTT. The encoded protein is CASSQVPEIMPQHF. This chain uses TRBV3-1 with TRBJ1-5; no reliable D call. There are 14 residues in the CDR3. CDR1 LGHDT and CDR2 YNNKEL come from the germline V gene (reference sequence). Trimming cost V 1 base and J 9 bases, with 13 bases left between them.